This T cell receptor beta chain stems from a study of T-cell memory formation after mild COVID-19. Amplification by 5'RACE using constant-segment primers produced TCR alpha and TCR beta cDNA libraries that carried sample barcodes and UMIs. A single record per CDR3 protein comes from TCRdb applying MiXCR to the 5' RACE reads. In the table there are 190,000 or so distinct CDR3 sequences, 10% to 13% of which are singletons. Sequencing used PBMCs or a T cell subset sorted from them (not recorded which). The receptor was derived from a man aged 18 to 29 who had mild COVID-19 (a few samples of this study predate the infection). Cell type and time point are not known.

CDR3 sequence (DNA): TGTGCCAGCAGTTTAGCGATAGGTACGCAGTATTTT. It is translated as CASSLAIGTQYF. The rearrangement joins TRBV12-3 or TRBV12-4 to TRBJ2-3; D uncertain. This CDR3 spans 12 amino acids. V was cut by 0 bases and J by 8 bases, with 6 bases left in between.